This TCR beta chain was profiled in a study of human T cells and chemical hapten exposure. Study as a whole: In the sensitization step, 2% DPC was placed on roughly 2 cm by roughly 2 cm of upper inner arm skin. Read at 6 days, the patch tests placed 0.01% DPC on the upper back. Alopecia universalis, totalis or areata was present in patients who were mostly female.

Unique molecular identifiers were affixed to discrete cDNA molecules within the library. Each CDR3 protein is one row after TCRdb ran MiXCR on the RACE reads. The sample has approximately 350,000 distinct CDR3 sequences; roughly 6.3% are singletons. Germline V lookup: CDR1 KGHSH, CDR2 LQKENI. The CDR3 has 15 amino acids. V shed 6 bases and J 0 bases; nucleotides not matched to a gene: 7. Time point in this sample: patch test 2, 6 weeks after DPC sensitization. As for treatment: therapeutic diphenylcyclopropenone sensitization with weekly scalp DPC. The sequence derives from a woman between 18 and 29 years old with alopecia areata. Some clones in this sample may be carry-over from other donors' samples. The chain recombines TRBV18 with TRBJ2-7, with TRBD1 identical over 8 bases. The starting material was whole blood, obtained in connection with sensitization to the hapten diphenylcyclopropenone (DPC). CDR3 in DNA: TGTGCCAGCTCCCTGGGACAGGACATCTCCTACGAGCAGTACTTC. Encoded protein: CASSLGQDISYEQYF.